Included here is one TCR beta chain sequence, with context. What it binds is not known. The data were obtained in a study of cytomegalovirus exposure and HLA in healthy donors. Overall study findings and caveats: The majority of TCR sequences were rare, yet some public TCRs appeared in many donors. The authors excluded some V segments, including TRBV6-2 and TRBV6-3, as indistinguishable.

With 60 Vbeta and 13 Jbeta primers, the PCR was carried out. Here immunoSEQ multiplex PCR was the method, and the copy in TCRdb shows in-frame clones only, minus some. The sample yields some 130,000 clones, 65% to 90% seen once. Germline loops: CDR1 SGHAT, CDR2 FQDESV (reference sequence). V was trimmed by 3 bases and J by 6 bases, leaving 11 bases between them. The length of the CDR3 is 13 residues. Sequencing used PBMCs. The source of this sequence is a male donor in good health and CMV-seropositive. The chain recombines TRBV11-1 with TRBJ1-2; D is uncertain. The CDR3 sequence is CASSFGEVNGYTF. In DNA, the CDR3 is TGTGCCAGCAGCTTCGGGGAGGTGAATGGCTACACCTTC.